This T cell receptor (beta chain) comes out of a study of control samples from healthy donors and cancer patients. This CDR3 has 11 amino acids. V dropped 5 bases and J dropped 5; count of bases not matched to a gene: 2. CDR1 and CDR2 from the germline V gene are DFQATT and SNEGSKA (reference sequence). Generated by immunoSEQ multiplex PCR, the TCRdb table keeps only in-frame clones and is missing some. The sample consists of roughly 26,000 clones, 70% to 90% of them appearing once. This sequence joins TRBV20-1 and TRBJ1-1, with 7 bases matching TRBD1. Sequencing used PBMCs. The source of this sequence is an older woman with head and neck cancer. CDR3 in DNA: TGCAGTGCTGAGGACAGGACTGAAGCTTTCTTT. Translated: CSAEDRTEAFF.